These 28 T cell receptor beta chains originate from one sample sequenced in a study of response to subunit inactivated influenza vaccine. One entry per CDR3 protein, called by TCRdb with MiXCR from the RT-PCR reads. Among over 400,000 distinct CDR3 sequences listed, approximately 11% were seen once. The sample consisted of PBMCs from blood, taken roughly 47 days after vaccination. Receptor source: a man aged 45-65 years who received an inactivated influenza vaccine.

The genes are TRBV5-6 and TRBJ1-1, with a possible D match to TRBD1 (6 bases). Germline V lookup: CDR1 SGHDT, CDR2 YYEEEE. There are 16 residues in the CDR3. V was cut by 4 bases and J by 5 bases, with 21 bases left in between. In DNA form, the CDR3 reads TGTGCCAGCAGCCCCGGGGGGCCCACGGTCGGAACTGAAGCTTTCTTT. Translating it yields CASSPGGPTVGTEAFF.

There are many counts of this clonotype. The chain links TRBV27 to TRBJ1-1; D remains unclear. Trimming removed 6 bases from V and 8 bases from J, with 13 bases in between. This CDR3 comprises 12 residues. In germline, CDR1 is MNHEY, CDR2 SMNVEV (reference sequence). CDR3: CASSYMAGEAFF. The CDR3 DNA follows: TGTGCCAGCAGCTACATGGCGGGCGAAGCTTTCTTT.

This chain uses TRBV6-2 or TRBV6-3 with TRBJ2-3; no reliable D call. The germline V gene encodes CDR1 MNHEY and CDR2 SVGEGT. The germline V and J ends were trimmed by 3 bases and 2 bases, with 12 bases remaining between them. The CDR3 spans 15 residues. CDR3: CASSYTQDVTDTQYF. Here the CDR3 DNA reads TGTGCCAGCAGTTATACCCAGGACGTCACAGATACGCAGTATTTT.

V is TRBV28 and J is TRBJ1-2; no firm D call. The CDR3 contains 14 residues. Germline V lookup: CDR1 MDHEN, CDR2 SYDVKM. V was trimmed by 2 bases and J by 4 bases, leaving 11 bases between them. The CDR3 DNA follows: TGTGCCAGCAGTTTAGCAGAAAAGATCTATGGCTACACCTTC. Its translation: CASSLAEKIYGYTF.

This clonotype was picked up many times. The CDR3 DNA sequence: TGTGCCAGCAGTACCCGCGTCGGGCGGGAGGGCCACAATGAGCAGTTCTTC. It encodes CASSTRVGREGHNEQFF. V gene TRBV28 combines with J gene TRBJ2-1; 9 bases agree with TRBD2. This CDR3 has 17 residues. V lost 5 bases to trimming and J lost 5 bases; unmatched junction nucleotides: 13. Germline loops: CDR1 MDHEN, CDR2 SYDVKM.

This chain links TRBV27 with TRBJ1-5; 7 bases are shared with TRBD1. The CDR3 consists of 12 residues. From germline, CDR1 is MNHEY and CDR2 SMNVEV (reference sequence). The V gene end was trimmed by 8 bases and the J gene end by 8 bases; junction bases not matched to a gene: 6. CDR3 bases: TGTGCCAGCTGGACAGGAGTGGAGCCCCAGCATTTT. Protein: CASWTGVEPQHF.

This clonotype was detected many times. V and J are TRBV12-3 or TRBV12-4 and TRBJ1-3; perhaps TRBD1 as D (5 bases). This CDR3 contains 15 residues. The V and J ends lost 3 bases and 4 bases respectively, with 13 bases between them. The DNA for the CDR3 is TGTGCCAGCAGTTTGGGGCAGGTCCTAGGAAACACCATATATTTT. It is translated as CASSLGQVLGNTIYF.

This clonotype was recorded at least ten times. The rearrangement joins TRBV20-1 to TRBJ2-7; D unclear. Per germline, CDR1 DFQATT and CDR2 SNEGSKA (reference sequence). V dropped 6 bases and J dropped 3 bases, with 21 bases sitting between them. This CDR3 is 15 amino acids long. In DNA form, the CDR3 reads TGCAGTGCCCCCCGACACGCACCCCCGAACTACGAGCAGTACTTC. It translates to CSAPRHAPPNYEQYF.

The gene calls are TRBV28 and TRBJ2-1; TRBD2 is a possible D gene (6 bases). Trimming removed 2 bases from V and 3 bases from J, with 11 bases in between. CDR1 and CDR2 (germline): MDHEN, SYDVKM. This CDR3 spans 15 amino acids. The CDR3 nucleotides are TGTGCCAGCAGTTTACCGGGAGACCTCTACAATGAGCAGTTCTTC. Translated, it gives CASSLPGDLYNEQFF.

The chain recombines TRBV12-3 or TRBV12-4 with TRBJ1-1, with no clear D. V was trimmed by 1 base and J by 5 bases, leaving 20 bases between them. This CDR3 is 17 amino acids long. The CDR3 spells CASSLVGSTDRNTEAFF. For the CDR3, the DNA is TGTGCCAGCAGTTTAGTTGGCAGTACCGATAGAAATACTGAAGCTTTCTTT.

The chain uses TRBV20-1 and TRBJ2-1, with a possible D match to TRBD2 (5 bases). Germline CDR1 DFQATT, CDR2 SNEGSKA (reference sequence). CDR3 length equals 11 residues. Trimming shortened V by 3 bases and J by 13 bases, and 13 bases separated the two germline ends. The CDR3 bases are TGCAGTGCTAGCGGGATGGGATCACAGTTCTTC. Translation: CSASGMGSQFF.

The chain links TRBV25-1 to TRBJ2-1; TRBD1 might be the D (6 bases). Trimming stripped 6 bases from V and 2 bases from J, with 14 bases between. Germline V gene lookup returns CDR1 MGHDK and CDR2 SYGVNS. The CDR3 is made up of 15 amino acids. The CDR3 is CASSLQGGPYNEQFF. The CDR3 coding sequence is TGTGCCAGCAGCCTACAGGGTGGGCCCTACAATGAGCAGTTCTTC.

This chain joins TRBV24-1 and TRBJ2-3; either TRBD1 or TRBD2 may fit D (6 bases each). Per germline, CDR1 KGHDR and CDR2 SFDVKD. The CDR3 is 18 residues long. V shed 3 bases and J shed 5 bases, with 23 bases lying between them. CDR3 nucleotides: TGTGCCACCAGTGATGGACACGCACGGCGGGACAAAGTAGATACGCAGTATTTT. It encodes CATSDGHARRDKVDTQYF.

The chain combines TRBV20-1 with TRBJ1-3; D is unclear. Trimming pared 0 bases from V and 0 bases from J, leaving 9 bases between. The CDR3 is made up of 15 amino acids. Germline lookup yields CDR1 DFQATT and CDR2 SNEGSKA (reference sequence). The CDR3 sequence: CSARDSLLSGNTIYF. For the CDR3, the DNA is TGCAGTGCTAGAGATTCCCTGCTCTCTGGAAACACCATATATTTT.

This clonotype was observed many times. This rearrangement joins TRBV12-3 or TRBV12-4 to TRBJ1-1; 7 nucleotides align to TRBD1. CDR3 length: 14 amino acids. V shed 5 bases and J 1 base; nucleotides not matched to a gene: 4. The CDR3 DNA reads TGTGCCAGCAGTACTCGACAGGGGAACACTGAAGCTTTCTTT. Protein product: CASSTRQGNTEAFF.

This clonotype was seen ten or more times. The chain employs TRBV20-1 and TRBJ2-5; D uncertain. The CDR3 contains 10 residues. Trimming took off 3 bases at V and 3 bases at J, with 2 bases between the two ends. Germline values: CDR1 DFQATT, CDR2 SNEGSKA (reference sequence). The CDR3 protein is CSASEETQYF. The CDR3 nucleotides read TGCAGTGCTAGTGAAGAGACCCAGTACTTC.

This clonotype was seen a few times. The chain employs TRBV28 and TRBJ1-3; a possible D gene is TRBD1 (6 bases). V lost 1 base and J 0 bases, leaving 13 bases between the germline ends. Germline CDR1 and CDR2: MDHEN and SYDVKM. The CDR3 consists of 17 residues. CDR3 bases: TGTGCCAGCAGTTTATCGGCAGGGGAATACTCTGGAAACACCATATATTTT. Encoded protein: CASSLSAGEYSGNTIYF. Full variable domain (remainder filled in from reference TRBV28 and TRBJ1-3): DVKVTQSSRYLVKRTGEKVFLECVQDMDHENMFWYRQDPGLGLRLIYFSYDVKMKEKGDIPEGYSVSREKKERFSLILESASTNQTSMYLCASSLSAGEYSGNTIYFGEGSWLTVV.

The gene calls are TRBV5-1 and TRBJ2-7, with 7 positions matching TRBD1. The CDR3 spans 15 residues. CDR1 is SGHRS and CDR2 is YFSETQ in the germline V gene. V gave up 4 bases and J gave up 5 bases; unmatched junction bases: 12. The DNA of the CDR3 is TGCGCCAGCAGCCCACAGGGGATTTTGTCAGACGAGCAGTACTTC. Translating gives CASSPQGILSDEQYF.

This clonotype appeared many times. For the CDR3, the DNA is TGTGCCAGCAGCTTAACCGGGATGGGTTACAATGAGCAGTTCTTC. Protein: CASSLTGMGYNEQFF. V gene TRBV11-2 combines with J gene TRBJ2-1, with a possible D match to TRBD2 (5 bases). Per the germline V gene, CDR1 is SGHAT and CDR2 is FQNNGV. Trimming left V 2 bases short and J 4 bases short, with 12 bases between. The CDR3 runs to 15 residues. The full variable domain, in which reference TRBV11-2 and TRBJ2-1 provide the parts outside the CDR3, is EAGVAQSPRYKIIEKRQSVAFWCNPISGHATLYWYQQILGQGPKLLIQFQNNGVVDDSQLPKDRFSAERLKGVDSTLKIQPAKLEDSAVYLCASSLTGMGYNEQFFGPGTRLTVL.

This clonotype was seen at least ten times. The V gene is TRBV7-9, the J gene TRBJ2-3, with TRBD2 identical over 12 bases. Trimming removed 5 bases from V and 4 bases from J; junction bases left unmatched: 10. Per germline, CDR1 SEHNR and CDR2 FQNEAQ (reference sequence). This CDR3 region has 17 residues. CDR3 sequence: CASSRLRTSGMADTQYF. The DNA for the CDR3 is TGTGCCAGCAGCCGCCTTAGGACTAGCGGGATGGCAGATACGCAGTATTTT. Using reference TRBV7-9 and TRBJ2-3 for the parts outside the CDR3, the full variable domain is DTGVSQNPRHKITKRGQNVTFRCDPISEHNRLYWYRQTLGQGPEFLTYFQNEAQLEKSRLLSDRFSAERPKGSFSTLEIQRTEQGDSAMYLCASSRLRTSGMADTQYFGPGTRLTVL.

The sample holds a few counts of this clonotype. This chain connects TRBV10-3 to TRBJ2-3; a possible D gene is TRBD1 (5 bases). Trimming took 6 bases from V and 0 from J, leaving 10 bases between them. The CDR3 runs 14 residues. Germline V gene data show CDR1 as ENHRY and CDR2 as SYGVKD. DNA for the CDR3: TGTGCCATCAGGGACACTTCTAGCACAGATACGCAGTATTTT. This codes for CAIRDTSSTDTQYF.

The V call is TRBV29-1, the J call TRBJ1-4, with 10 bases identical to TRBD1. The germline gives CDR1 SQVTM, CDR2 ANQGSEA. This CDR3 is built from 13 residues. The CDR3 is CSGRTGGSEKLFF. Written as DNA, the CDR3 is TGCAGTGGAAGGACAGGGGGGAGTGAAAAACTGTTTTTT.

There are many counts of this clonotype. The chain couples TRBV29-1 to TRBJ1-4; D unresolved. This CDR3 has 13 residues. The V and J ends lost 5 bases and 10 bases respectively, with 17 bases between them. Germline CDR1 is SQVTM and CDR2 is ANQGSEA. CDR3 in DNA: TGCAGCGTTCCCCCGGGCCCCGGGGTAAAACTGTTTTTT. Protein product: CSVPPGPGVKLFF.

This clonotype has just a few counts. V is TRBV12-3 or TRBV12-4 and J is TRBJ2-5, with D perhaps TRBD1 (5 bases). The CDR3 has 14 amino acids. V lost 3 bases, J lost 5 bases, and 13 bases lay in between. The CDR3 sequence is CASSFGRGWETQYF. Here the CDR3 DNA reads TGTGCCAGCAGTTTTGGTAGGGGTTGGGAGACCCAGTACTTC.

A few counts support this clonotype. The V gene is TRBV7-2, the J gene TRBJ2-7, with unresolved D. Germline lookup yields CDR1 SGHTA and CDR2 FQGNSA. V was clipped by 2 bases and J by 6 bases, with 11 bases between them. This CDR3 is 13 amino acids long. CDR3 sequence reads: CASSLRQQFEQYF. The CDR3 DNA reads as TGTGCCAGCAGCTTAAGGCAGCAATTCGAGCAGTACTTC.

This clonotype was seen repeatedly, ten times or more. V usage is TRBV12-3 or TRBV12-4 and J usage is TRBJ1-1; no clear D. The V gene lost 6 bases and the J gene lost 0 bases, with 14 bases spanning the gap. This CDR3 comprises 15 residues. As DNA, the CDR3 is TGTGCCAGCAGACTGGGTGGATCACTGAACACTGAAGCTTTCTTT. Amino acid sequence: CASRLGGSLNTEAFF.

The V call is TRBV7-9, the J call TRBJ2-1; 9 nucleotides align to TRBD2. Trimming at V came to 4 bases and at J to 8 bases, leaving 9 bases not matched to a gene. Germline values: CDR1 SEHNR, CDR2 FQNEAQ (reference sequence). CDR3 length: 15 amino acids. CDR3: CASSSRGLARDEQFF. DNA of the CDR3: TGTGCCAGCAGCTCCAGAGGACTAGCGCGGGATGAGCAGTTCTTC.

This clonotype appeared a few times. The chain carries TRBV5-1 and TRBJ1-5; D is ambiguous. The CDR3 consists of 14 residues. The germline V and J ends were trimmed by 0 bases and 3 bases, with 7 bases remaining between them. Germline V gene data show CDR1 as SGHRS and CDR2 as YFSETQ. The CDR3 here is CASSLEGPNQPQHF. The CDR3 DNA sequence: TGCGCCAGCAGCTTGGAAGGTCCCAATCAGCCCCAGCATTTT.